Listed below are T cell receptor beta chains from one sample, sequenced in a study of early T cells in non-severe SARS-CoV-2 infection. TCRdb re-called the 5' RACE reads through MiXCR, storing one row per CDR3 protein. The top ten hold roughly 8.1% of the sample, which has about 81,000 distinct CDR3 sequences, about 6.5% seen once. Sequencing was performed on whole blood. The source is an adult who was a healthcare worker with PCR-confirmed SARS-CoV-2 infection or an uninfected control (not recorded which). The CDR3 runs from the conserved cysteine through the conserved F or W. Each record gives: D gene, J gene, V gene, CDR3 length, clone size, CDR3 protein, CDR3 DNA. D genes are given only for firm matches. The listing skips clone size in some rows; elsewhere it reads once, few, many or a size class.

- TRBJ1-4 TRBV20-1 15 many CSARDWGVFDEKLFF TGCAGTGCTAGAGATTGGGGGGTATTCGATGAAAAACTGTTTTTT
TRBD1 TRBJ2-7 TRBV5-4 13 many CASSEGTANEQYF TGTGCCAGCAGCGAAGGGACAGCCAACGAGCAGTACTTC
- TRBJ2-7 TRBV10-1 16 few CASSESRGSLGREQYF TGCGCCAGCAGTGAGTCTCGGGGGAGCCTTGGGAGGGAGCAGTACTTC
TRBD2 TRBJ2-7 TRBV7-9 18 many CASSAGTSGRGSSYEQYF TGTGCCAGCAGCGCGGGGACTAGCGGGAGGGGGAGCTCCTACGAGCAGTACTTC
- TRBJ2-6 TRBV2 18 few CASSEGPGRISGANVLTF TGTGCCAGCAGTGAAGGACCTGGACGCATCTCTGGGGCCAACGTCCTGACTTTC
TRBD1 TRBJ2-7 TRBV29-1 12 - CSAGQDHYEQYF TGCAGCGCGGGACAGGACCACTACGAGCAGTACTTC
- TRBJ2-3 TRBV3-1 11 many CASSHGGTQYF TGTGCCAGCAGCCATGGAGGTACGCAGTATTTT
TRBD1 TRBJ2-2 TRBV7-2 17 few CASSFDPTTGVTGELFF TGTGCCAGCAGCTTCGACCCAACGACAGGGGTCACCGGGGAGCTGTTTTTT
- TRBJ1-3 TRBV20-1 13 few CSADGSLGNTIYF TGCAGTGCTGACGGCTCACTTGGAAACACCATATATTTT
TRBD2 TRBJ2-7 TRBV4-3 15 many CASSQERLAGYEQYF TGCGCCAGCAGCCAAGAACGTCTAGCGGGGTACGAGCAGTACTTC
- TRBJ2-3 TRBV13 15 - CASSPKSVGPDTQYF TGTGCCAGCAGCCCCAAATCCGTGGGCCCAGATACGCAGTATTTT
- TRBJ2-5 TRBV28 11 few CASTSQETQYF TGTGCCAGCACCAGCCAAGAGACCCAGTACTTC
- TRBJ2-2 TRBV29-1 16 many CSVLTLDSANTGELFF TGCAGCGTTCTTACCCTCGACAGCGCGAACACCGGGGAGCTGTTTTTT
- TRBJ2-3 TRBV20-1 13 - CSAKGSAGDTQYF TGCAGTGCTAAGGGGTCGGCGGGAGATACGCAGTATTTT
TRBD2 TRBJ2-1 TRBV7-6 18 few CASSSGTSGRIMGNEQFF TGTGCCAGCAGCTCTGGGACTAGCGGGAGGATAATGGGGAATGAGCAGTTCTTC
- TRBJ2-7 TRBV19 13 many CASSIVPRSEQYF TGTGCCAGTAGTATAGTCCCCAGGAGCGAGCAGTACTTC
- TRBJ2-7 TRBV23-1 23 many CASSQSPLFPTHLRSGHSYEQYF TGCGCCAGCAGTCAATCCCCCCTTTTCCCCACCCACCTAAGGTCAGGGCATTCCTACGAGCAGTACTTC
- TRBJ2-1 TRBV5-1 12 many CASREDPGEQFF TGCGCCAGCAGAGAAGACCCTGGTGAGCAGTTCTTC
- TRBJ1-2 TRBV3-1 12 - CASSLSTGGYTF TGTGCCAGCAGCCTCTCGACTGGAGGCTACACCTTC
- TRBJ1-6 TRBV6-1 17 few CASTETHYRAYNSPLHF TGTGCCAGCACCGAGACCCACTACAGGGCCTATAATTCACCCCTCCACTTT
- TRBJ1-1 TRBV11-2 16 - CASSSPSEGVRTEAFF TGTGCCAGCAGCTCCCCTTCGGAGGGGGTGAGGACTGAAGCTTTCTTT
- TRBJ2-4 TRBV11-2 17 many CASSPGQGNLFQNIQYF TGTGCCAGCAGCCCGGGACAAGGGAATCTTTTCCAAAACATTCAGTACTTC
TRBD1 TRBJ1-3 TRBV18 15 few CASSPPGQGTHTIYF TGTGCCAGCTCACCACCGGGACAGGGCACGCACACCATATATTTT
- TRBJ2-7 TRBV10-2 14 many CASSPRRDPYEQYF TGCGCCAGCAGCCCCAGGAGGGACCCCTACGAGCAGTACTTC
- TRBJ2-4 TRBV7-2 16 many CASSLEAGPRKNIQYF TGTGCCAGCAGCTTAGAGGCGGGACCCCGCAAAAACATTCAGTACTTC
- TRBJ2-3 TRBV5-6 17 - CASSLGTAPPRTDTQYF TGTGCCAGCAGCTTGGGAACAGCGCCTCCCCGCACAGATACGCAGTATTTT
- TRBJ1-6 TRBV30 14 - CAWRVDIRNSPLHF TGTGCCTGGAGGGTGGACATCAGAAATTCACCCCTCCACTTT
- TRBJ2-1 TRBV6-2/TRBV6-3 11 many CASSYEREQFF TGTGCCAGCAGTTACGAGCGGGAGCAGTTCTTC
- TRBJ2-2 TRBV12-3/TRBV12-4 14 many CASSTTGNTGELFF TGTGCCAGCAGCACGACAGGGAACACCGGGGAGCTGTTTTTT
- TRBJ2-3 TRBV6-6 11 - CASGPTDTQYF TGTGCCAGCGGGCCGACAGATACGCAGTATTTT
- TRBJ2-3 TRBV7-2 15 - CASSSGGGGTDTQYF TGTGCCAGCAGCTCGGGGGGCGGGGGCACAGATACGCAGTATTTT
- TRBJ1-4 TRBV28 17 few CASSFVSAGATNEKLFF TGTGCCAGCAGTTTCGTCTCCGCGGGCGCAACTAATGAAAAACTGTTTTTT
TRBD1 TRBJ1-1 TRBV10-1 14 - CASSRGTANTEAFF TGCGCCAGCAGTCGTGGGACAGCGAACACTGAAGCTTTCTTT
- TRBJ1-5 TRBV6-6 14 many CASSSKGGNQPQHF TGTGCCAGCAGTAGTAAGGGTGGCAATCAGCCCCAGCATTTT
TRBD1 TRBJ2-1 TRBV20-1 15 - CSARSGTGGGNEQFF TGCAGTGCTAGATCCGGGACAGGGGGTGGCAATGAGCAGTTCTTC
TRBD1 TRBJ2-7 TRBV20-1 13 many CSGLGQGSYEQYF TGCAGTGGTCTGGGACAGGGCTCCTACGAGCAGTACTTC
- TRBJ2-7 TRBV19 15 few CASRTKGGVSYEQYF TGTGCCAGTAGAACCAAGGGGGGTGTCTCCTACGAGCAGTACTTC
TRBD2 TRBJ2-5 TRBV18 16 - CASSPSGASGRETQYF TGTGCCAGCTCACCAAGTGGGGCTAGCGGGAGAGAGACCCAGTACTTC
- TRBJ1-2 TRBV7-2 10 many CASSLTGYTF TGTGCCAGCAGCTTAACGGGCTACACCTTC
- TRBJ2-1 TRBV5-5 15 many CASSRPGTGMHEQFF TGTGCCAGCAGTCGTCCCGGAACAGGGATGCATGAGCAGTTCTTC
- TRBJ2-1 TRBV19 16 few CASSDLQGGSYNEQFF TGTGCCAGTAGTGATCTACAGGGAGGGTCCTACAATGAGCAGTTCTTC
- TRBJ1-4 TRBV5-4 12 - CASSLNQEKLFF TGTGCCAGCAGCTTGAACCAGGAAAAACTGTTTTTT
- TRBJ1-1 TRBV29-1 15 - CSVIPTYGVNTEAFF TGCAGCGTCATTCCCACCTACGGGGTGAACACTGAAGCTTTCTTT
TRBD2 TRBJ2-1 TRBV12-3/TRBV12-4 12 many CASSSGTNEQFF TGTGCCAGCTCTAGCGGCACCAATGAGCAGTTCTTC